These 18 T cell receptor beta chains were sequenced from one sample in a study of control samples from healthy donors and cancer patients. The data were produced by immunoSEQ multiplex PCR, yet TCRdb's version contains in-frame clones alone and is incomplete. This sample has tens of thousands of clones, with 87% found just once. Sequences were obtained from PBMCs. Source of these receptors: a woman between 40 and 50 years old with lung cancer.

The chain employs TRBV28 and TRBJ1-2, with 10 positions matching TRBD1. Germline lookup yields CDR1 MDHEN and CDR2 SYDVKM. Trimming took 5 bases from V and 8 from J; bases not matched to a gene: 14. The CDR3 covers 16 residues. The CDR3 loop reads CASSLTGGASMQGYTF. CDR3 coding DNA: TGTGCCAGCAGTCTGACAGGGGGCGCCAGTATGCAGGGCTACACCTTC.

This clone came up a few times. The chain employs TRBV5-4 and TRBJ1-4, with D tentatively TRBD1 (6 bases). V was trimmed by 4 bases and J by 8 bases, leaving 12 bases between them. CDR3 length equals 13 residues. Germline V gene data show CDR1 as SGHNT and CDR2 as YYREEE (reference sequence). The CDR3 loop is CASSPEGEEKLFF. CDR3 coding DNA: TGTGCCAGCAGCCCCGAGGGGGAGGAAAAACTGTTTTTT. Full variable domain (rest looked up from reference TRBV5-4 and TRBJ1-4): ETGVTQSPTHLIKTRGQQVTLRCSSQSGHNTVSWYQQALGQGPQFIFQYYREEENGRGNFPPRFSGLQFPNYSSELNVNALELDDSALYLCASSPEGEEKLFFGSGTQLSVL.

This chain uses TRBV28 with TRBJ1-1, with D possibly being TRBD1 (5 bases). The CDR3 sequence is 15 residues long. CDR1 and CDR2 from the germline V gene are MDHEN and SYDVKM. V gave up 7 bases and J gave up 0 bases, with 15 bases separating them. The CDR3 DNA reads as TGTGCCAGCATTAGCGGTGGCAGGGTGAACACTGAAGCTTTCTTT. Its protein is CASISGGRVNTEAFF.

The V gene is TRBV21-1, the J gene TRBJ2-7; no DNA check was done on the table's D call, TRBD2. TRBV21-1 is annotated as a pseudogene. The CDR3 has 14 amino acids. The CDR3 DNA sequence: TGTGCCAGCAGCAAAGGGCTAAGGAGGGACGAGCAGTACTTC. Its translation: CASSKGLRRDEQYF.

The V gene is TRBV19, the J gene TRBJ2-7; 8 nucleotides agree with TRBD2. This CDR3 has 13 amino acids. CDR1 LNHDA and CDR2 SQIVND come from the germline V gene (reference sequence). V shed 3 bases and J 3 bases; nucleotides not matched to a gene: 1. The CDR3 spells CASSMGLDYEQYF. The CDR3 DNA follows: TGTGCCAGTAGTATGGGACTAGACTACGAGCAGTACTTC. The full variable domain, its missing parts supplied by reference TRBV19 and TRBJ2-7, is DGGITQSPKYLFRKEGQNVTLSCEQNLNHDAMYWYRQDPGQGLRLIYYSQIVNDFQKGDIAEGYSVSREKKESFPLTVTSAQKNPTAFYLCASSMGLDYEQYFGPGTRLTVT.

J is TRBJ1-2 and V is TRBV9, with 8 positions matching TRBD1. Losses at the gene ends were 0 bases for V and 3 bases for J; bases not matched to a gene: 4. CDR1 and CDR2 from the germline V gene are SGDLS and YYNGEE. The CDR3 runs 15 residues. CDR3 loop: CASSVGSGGDYGYTF. The CDR3 DNA sequence: TGTGCCAGCAGCGTAGGTTCAGGGGGCGACTATGGCTACACCTTC. The entire variable domain, with the rest obtained from reference TRBV9 and TRBJ1-2, is as follows: DSGVTQTPKHLITATGQRVTLRCSPRSGDLSVYWYQQSLDQGLQFLIQYYNGEERAKGNILERFSAQQFPDLHSELNLSSLELGDSALYFCASSVGSGGDYGYTFGSGTRLTVV.

The V and J genes are TRBV7-9 and TRBJ2-2; D remains unclear. Germline V gene lookup returns CDR1 SEHNR and CDR2 FQNEAQ (reference sequence). The length of the CDR3 is 16 residues. V dropped 1 base and J dropped 6 bases, with 15 bases sitting between them. The CDR3 nucleotides read TGTGCCAGCAGCTTAGTAGGCGACTCTAGGGCCGGGGAGCTGTTTTTT. Translated: CASSLVGDSRAGELFF.

V and J are TRBV9 and TRBJ2-3; 9 positions agree with TRBD2. This CDR3 is built from 22 residues. V lost 0 bases, J lost 2 bases, and 22 bases stayed unmatched. The germline V gene encodes CDR1 SGDLS and CDR2 YYNGEE. CDR3 in DNA: TGTGCCAGCAGCGTAGAACCCTTGGGTAGCGGGGGACCTGTTGCCTCCACAGATACGCAGTATTTT. This codes for CASSVEPLGSGGPVASTDTQYF.

V usage is TRBV11-3 and J usage is TRBJ2-3, with D tentatively TRBD2 (6 bases). Germline CDR1 is SGHNT and CDR2 is YENEEA. This CDR3 contains 13 residues. V was cut by 5 bases and J by 4 bases, with 10 bases left in between. For the CDR3, the DNA is TGTGCCAGCAGCCTCCCGGGAGCAGATACGCAGTATTTT. It codes for CASSLPGADTQYF.

The gene calls are TRBV19 and TRBJ2-5, with D perhaps TRBD1 (6 bases). The ends were cut back, 3 bases at V and 2 bases at J, with 13 bases in the middle. CDR1 and CDR2 from the germline V gene are LNHDA and SQIVND (reference sequence). The CDR3 length is 15 residues. CDR3 region: CASSIWQGRQETQYF. The CDR3 DNA sequence: TGTGCCAGTAGTATCTGGCAGGGGCGTCAAGAGACCCAGTACTTC.

This chain joins TRBV2 and TRBJ2-1; no firm D call. Trimming stripped 6 bases from V and 4 bases from J, with 10 bases between. The CDR3 extends over 13 amino acids. The V gene's germline CDR1 is SNHLY and CDR2 FYNNEI. CDR3 coding DNA: TGTGCCAGCAGCTCAACAGAGTACAATGAGCAGTTCTTC. It encodes CASSSTEYNEQFF.

The sample holds one count of this clone. V gene TRBV7-8 combines with J gene TRBJ1-2, with TRBD1 matching 7 bases. Germline loops: CDR1 SGHVS, CDR2 FQNEAQ. This CDR3 region has 14 residues. V lost 5 bases to trimming and J lost 8 bases; unmatched junction nucleotides: 11. CDR3 nucleotides: TGTGCCAGCAGCCAACAGGGGTTAGGAGGGGGCTACACCTTC. It specifies CASSQQGLGGGYTF.

The chain combines TRBV6-5 with TRBJ1-1, with 8 bases matching TRBD1. Germline V gives CDR1 MNHEY, CDR2 SVGAGI. The CDR3 sequence is 14 residues long. Trimming removed 7 bases from V and 1 base from J; junction bases left unmatched: 5. The CDR3 sequence: CASIHRGANTEAFF. CDR3 coding DNA: TGTGCCAGCATCCACAGGGGGGCGAACACTGAAGCTTTCTTT.

The chain is built from TRBV7-9 and TRBJ2-7; perhaps D is TRBD1 or TRBD2 (6 bases each). The V gene's germline CDR1 is SEHNR and CDR2 FQNEAQ (reference sequence). V was cut by 0 bases and J by 3 bases, with 15 bases left in between. This CDR3 is built from 16 residues. This CDR3 reads CASSLAGGGTRYEQYF. For the CDR3, the DNA is TGTGCCAGCAGCTTAGCGGGTGGGGGGACACGCTACGAGCAGTACTTC.

V usage is TRBV5-4 and J usage is TRBJ1-1; no clear D gene. The germline V gene has CDR1 SGHNT and CDR2 YYREEE (reference sequence). The V and J ends lost 1 base and 2 bases respectively, with 9 bases between them. The CDR3 loop spans 14 amino acids. The CDR3 reads CASSLSSVNTEAFF. The CDR3 nucleotides read TGTGCCAGCAGCTTGTCGAGTGTCAACACTGAAGCTTTCTTT.

The rearrangement joins TRBV30 to TRBJ1-4; D perhaps matches TRBD1 (5 bases). V lost 5 bases to trimming and J lost 0 bases, with 16 bases between them. Germline V gives CDR1 GTSNPN, CDR2 SVGIG (reference sequence). The CDR3 runs 16 residues. The CDR3 here is CAWLPGPITTNEKLFF. CDR3 nucleotides: TGTGCCTGGCTCCCGGGACCGATAACAACTAATGAAAAACTGTTTTTT. The complete variable domain, with remaining parts taken from reference TRBV30 and TRBJ1-4, reads SQTIHQWPATLVQPVGSPLSLECTVEGTSNPNLYWYRQAAGRGLQLLFYSVGIGQISSEVPQNLSASRPQDRQFILSSKKLLLSDSGFYLCAWLPGPITTNEKLFFGSGTQLSVL.

This sequence joins TRBV28 and TRBJ1-3; the D is unclear. V lost 2 bases and J 2 bases, leaving 10 bases between the germline ends. The CDR3 extends over 15 amino acids. The germline V gene has CDR1 MDHEN and CDR2 SYDVKM. The CDR3 is CASSLELGAGNTIYF. The CDR3 DNA follows: TGTGCCAGCAGTTTAGAACTGGGCGCTGGAAACACCATATATTTT.

The chain has TRBV19 and TRBJ1-2, with D unclear. V lost 5 bases and J 7 bases, leaving 8 bases between the germline ends. The CDR3 contains 11 residues. CDR1 is LNHDA and CDR2 is SQIVND in the germline V gene (reference sequence). Here the CDR3 reads CASSSGVGYTF. In DNA, the CDR3 is TGTGCCAGTAGTTCAGGTGTTGGCTACACCTTC.